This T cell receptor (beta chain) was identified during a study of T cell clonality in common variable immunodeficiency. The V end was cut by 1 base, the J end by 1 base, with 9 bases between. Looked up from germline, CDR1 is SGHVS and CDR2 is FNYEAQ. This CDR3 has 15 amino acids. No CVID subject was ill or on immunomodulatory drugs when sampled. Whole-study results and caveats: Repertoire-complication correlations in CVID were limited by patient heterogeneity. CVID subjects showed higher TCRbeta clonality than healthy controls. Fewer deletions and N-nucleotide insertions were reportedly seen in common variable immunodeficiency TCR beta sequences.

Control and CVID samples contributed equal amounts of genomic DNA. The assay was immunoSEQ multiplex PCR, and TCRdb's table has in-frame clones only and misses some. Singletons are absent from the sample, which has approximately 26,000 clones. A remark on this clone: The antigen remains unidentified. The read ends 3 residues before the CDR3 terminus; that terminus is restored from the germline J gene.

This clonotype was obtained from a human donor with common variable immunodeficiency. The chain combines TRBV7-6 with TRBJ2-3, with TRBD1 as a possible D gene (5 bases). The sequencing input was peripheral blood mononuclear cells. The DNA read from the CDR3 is TGTGCCAGCAGCTTAGAGGCAGGGCGCACAGATACG. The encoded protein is CASSLEAGRTDT. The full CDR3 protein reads CASSLEAGRTDTQYF. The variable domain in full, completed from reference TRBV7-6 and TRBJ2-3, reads GAGVSQSPRYKVTKRGQDVALRCDPISGHVSLYWYRQALGQGPEFLTYFNYEAQQDKSGLPNDRFSAERPEGSISTLTIQRTEQRDSAMYRCASSLEAGRTDTQYFGPGTRLTVL.